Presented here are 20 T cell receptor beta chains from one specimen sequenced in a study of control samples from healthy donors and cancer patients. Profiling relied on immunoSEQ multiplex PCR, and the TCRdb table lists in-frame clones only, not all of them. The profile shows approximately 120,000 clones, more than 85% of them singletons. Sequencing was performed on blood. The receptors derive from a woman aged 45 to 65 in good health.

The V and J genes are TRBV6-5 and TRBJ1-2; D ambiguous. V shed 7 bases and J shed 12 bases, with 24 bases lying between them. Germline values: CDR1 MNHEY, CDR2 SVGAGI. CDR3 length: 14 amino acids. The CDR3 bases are TGTGCCAGCAACCCTCGGCAGGAAACCAGCGGGGACACCTTC. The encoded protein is CASNPRQETSGDTF.

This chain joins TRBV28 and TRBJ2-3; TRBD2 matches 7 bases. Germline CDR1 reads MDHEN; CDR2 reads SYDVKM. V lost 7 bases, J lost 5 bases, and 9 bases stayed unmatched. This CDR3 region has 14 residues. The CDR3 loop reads CASTLLAGVDTQYF. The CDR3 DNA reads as TGTGCCAGCACCTTGTTGGCGGGAGTAGATACGCAGTATTTT.

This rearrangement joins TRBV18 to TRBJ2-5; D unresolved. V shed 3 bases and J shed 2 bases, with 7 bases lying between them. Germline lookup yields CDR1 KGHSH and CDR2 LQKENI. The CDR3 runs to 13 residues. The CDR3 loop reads CASSPNLQETQYF. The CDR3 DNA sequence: TGTGCCAGCTCACCCAACCTTCAAGAGACCCAGTACTTC.

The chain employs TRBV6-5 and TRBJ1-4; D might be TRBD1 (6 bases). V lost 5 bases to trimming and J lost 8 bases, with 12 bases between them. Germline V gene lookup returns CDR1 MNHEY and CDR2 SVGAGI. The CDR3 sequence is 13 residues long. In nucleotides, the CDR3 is TGTGCCAGCAGTCCACAGGGCGGGGAAAAACTGTTTTTT. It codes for CASSPQGGEKLFF.

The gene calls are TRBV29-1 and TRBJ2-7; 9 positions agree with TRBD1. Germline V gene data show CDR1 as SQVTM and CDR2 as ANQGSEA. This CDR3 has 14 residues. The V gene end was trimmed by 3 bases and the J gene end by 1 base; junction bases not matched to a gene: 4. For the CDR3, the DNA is TGCAGCGTTGACAGGGGACAGGGTTCCTACGAGCAGTACTTC. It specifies CSVDRGQGSYEQYF.

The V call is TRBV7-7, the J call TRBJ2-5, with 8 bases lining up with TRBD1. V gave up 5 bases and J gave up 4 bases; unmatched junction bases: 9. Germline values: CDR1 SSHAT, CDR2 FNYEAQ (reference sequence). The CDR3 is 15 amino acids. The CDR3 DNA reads TGTGCCAGCAGCCCCTGGACAGGGTCACGAGAGACCCAGTACTTC. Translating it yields CASSPWTGSRETQYF. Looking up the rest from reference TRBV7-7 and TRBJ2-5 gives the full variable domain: GAGVSQSPRYKVTKRGQDVTLRCDPISSHATLYWYQQALGQGPEFLTYFNYEAQPDKSGLPSDRFSAERPEGSISTLTIQRTEQRDSAMYRCASSPWTGSRETQYFGPGTRLLVL.

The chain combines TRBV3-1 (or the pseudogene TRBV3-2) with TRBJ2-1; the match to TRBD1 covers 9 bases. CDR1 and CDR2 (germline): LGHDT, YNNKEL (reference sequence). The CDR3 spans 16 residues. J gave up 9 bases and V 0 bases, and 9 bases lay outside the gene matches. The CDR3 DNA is TGTGCCAGCAGCCAAGATGTCCGGACAGGGGTGGTTGAGCAGTTCTTC. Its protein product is CASSQDVRTGVVEQFF.

The CDR3 nucleotides are TGCGCCAGCAGCCAGCCCCGGGACAGACTGTACAATGAGCAGTTCTTC. Amino acids: CASSQPRDRLYNEQFF. The V gene is TRBV4-1, the J gene TRBJ2-1; the match to TRBD1 covers 7 bases. J gave up 4 bases and V 3 bases, and 9 bases lay outside the gene matches. The V gene's germline CDR1 is MGHRA and CDR2 YSYEKL. CDR3 size: 16 residues.

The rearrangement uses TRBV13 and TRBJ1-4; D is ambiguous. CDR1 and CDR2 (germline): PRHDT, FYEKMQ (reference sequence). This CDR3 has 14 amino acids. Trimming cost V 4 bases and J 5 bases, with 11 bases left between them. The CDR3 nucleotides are TGTGCCAGCAGCTACCGGGTTTCAAATGAAAAACTGTTTTTT. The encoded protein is CASSYRVSNEKLFF.

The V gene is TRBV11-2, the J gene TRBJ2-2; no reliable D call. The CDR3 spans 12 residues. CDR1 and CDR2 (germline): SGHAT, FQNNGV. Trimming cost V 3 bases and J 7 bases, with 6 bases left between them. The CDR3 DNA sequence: TGTGCCAGCAGCTTTAATGACGGGGAGCTGTTTTTT. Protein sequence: CASSFNDGELFF.

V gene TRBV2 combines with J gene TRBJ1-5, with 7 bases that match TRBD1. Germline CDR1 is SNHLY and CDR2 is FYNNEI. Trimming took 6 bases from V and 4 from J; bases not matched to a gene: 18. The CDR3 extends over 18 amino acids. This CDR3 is CASSPGQSLPARNQPQHF. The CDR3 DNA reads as TGTGCCAGCAGCCCGGGACAGTCCTTACCCGCTCGGAATCAGCCCCAGCATTTT.

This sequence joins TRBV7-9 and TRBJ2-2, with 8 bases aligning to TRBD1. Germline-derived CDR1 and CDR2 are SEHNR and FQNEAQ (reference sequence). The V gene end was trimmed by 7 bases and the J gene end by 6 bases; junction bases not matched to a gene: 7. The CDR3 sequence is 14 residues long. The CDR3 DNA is TGTGCCAGCATCTTGTCGACAGGGGCCGGGGAGCTGTTTTTT. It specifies CASILSTGAGELFF.

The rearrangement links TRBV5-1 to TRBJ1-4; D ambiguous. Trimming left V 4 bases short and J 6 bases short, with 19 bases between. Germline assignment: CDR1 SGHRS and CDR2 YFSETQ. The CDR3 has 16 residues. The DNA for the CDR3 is TGCGCCAGCAGCGGTAATCGGGGTAGGATTGATGAAAAACTGTTTTTT. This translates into CASSGNRGRIDEKLFF.

The CDR3 here is CASSDPQGYNEKLFF. As DNA, the CDR3 is TGTGCCAGCAGTGATCCGCAGGGGTATAATGAAAAACTGTTTTTT. The chain carries TRBV25-1 and TRBJ1-4; possibly TRBD1 for D (6 bases). The CDR3 extends over 15 amino acids. V lost 3 bases, J lost 4 bases, and 12 bases lay in between. Germline values: CDR1 MGHDK, CDR2 SYGVNS. Full variable domain (rest looked up from reference TRBV25-1 and TRBJ1-4): EADIYQTPRYLVIGTGKKITLECSQTMGHDKMYWYQQDPGMELHLIHYSYGVNSTEKGDLSSESTVSRIRTEHFPLTLESARPSHTSQYLCASSDPQGYNEKLFFGSGTQLSVL.

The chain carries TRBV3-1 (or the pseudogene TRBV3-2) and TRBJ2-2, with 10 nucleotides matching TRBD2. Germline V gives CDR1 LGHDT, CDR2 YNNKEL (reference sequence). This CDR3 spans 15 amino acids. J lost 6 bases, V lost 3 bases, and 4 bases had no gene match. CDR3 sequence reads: CASSQRAGGPGELFF. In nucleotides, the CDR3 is TGTGCCAGCAGCCAGAGAGCGGGGGGGCCCGGGGAGCTGTTTTTT.

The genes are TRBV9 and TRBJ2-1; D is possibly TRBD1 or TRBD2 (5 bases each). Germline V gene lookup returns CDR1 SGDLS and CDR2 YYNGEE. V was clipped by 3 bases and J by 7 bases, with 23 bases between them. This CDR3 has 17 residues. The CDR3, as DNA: TGTGCCAGCAGCGATATTGCCTCCGGGACGACGGGAAATGAGCAGTTCTTC. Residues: CASSDIASGTTGNEQFF.

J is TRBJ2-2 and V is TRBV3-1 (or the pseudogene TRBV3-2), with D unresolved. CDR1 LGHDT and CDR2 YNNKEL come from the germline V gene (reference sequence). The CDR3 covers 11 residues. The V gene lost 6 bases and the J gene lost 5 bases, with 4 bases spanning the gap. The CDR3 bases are TGTGCCAGCAGTCGTACCGGGGAGCTGTTTTTT. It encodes CASSRTGELFF.

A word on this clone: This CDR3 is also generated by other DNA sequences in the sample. CDR3 sequence: CASSRGGENTGELFF. CDR3 nucleotide sequence: TGCGCCAGCAGCCGGGGGGGCGAGAACACCGGGGAGCTGTTTTTT. V and J are TRBV5-1 and TRBJ2-2, with TRBD2 matching 8 bases. From germline, CDR1 is SGHRS and CDR2 YFSETQ. CDR3 length: 15 amino acids. The V and J ends lost 4 bases and 1 base, in that order; junction bases with no gene match: 3. The full variable domain, its missing parts supplied by reference TRBV5-1 and TRBJ2-2, is KAGVTQTPRYLIKTRGQQVTLSCSPISGHRSVSWYQQTPGQGLQFLFEYFSETQRNKGNFPGRFSGRQFSNSRSEMNVSTLELGDSALYLCASSRGGENTGELFFGEGSRLTVL.

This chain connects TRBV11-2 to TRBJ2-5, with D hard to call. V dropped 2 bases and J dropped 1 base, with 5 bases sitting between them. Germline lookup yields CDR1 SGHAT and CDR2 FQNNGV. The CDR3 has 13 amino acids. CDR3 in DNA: TGTGCCAGCAGCTTATGGCGCCAAGAGACCCAGTACTTC. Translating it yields CASSLWRQETQYF.

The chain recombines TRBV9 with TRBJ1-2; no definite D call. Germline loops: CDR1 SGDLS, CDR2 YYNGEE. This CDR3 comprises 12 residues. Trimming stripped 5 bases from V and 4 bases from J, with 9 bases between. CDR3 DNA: TGTGCCAGCAGGGGTTTGACCTATGGCTACACCTTC. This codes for CASRGLTYGYTF.